These 22 T cell receptor beta chains were sequenced from one sample in a study of blood T cell repertoires in COVID-19 (dated by TCRdb to 2019 to 2021). Receptor amplification or capture employed the immunoSEQ multiplex PCR assay. Sourced from immuneACCESS, this table was stored by TCRdb with only in-frame sequences that have V and J called. A share of the clones is absent; for the studies checked, an unresolved V gene accounts for under half, and the remainder has no known explanation. This sample has more than 85,000 clones in its table, and nearly 90% of those were observed once. 4% to 5.5% of the sample is held by the ten biggest clonotypes. The sequencing input was peripheral blood. These receptor sequences come from an older man with acute or convalescent COVID-19.

CDR3 region: CASSWGQGLGTEAFF. In DNA form, the CDR3 reads TGCGCCAGCAGCTGGGGACAGGGGCTTGGCACTGAAGCTTTCTTT. The chain combines TRBV5-1 with TRBJ1-1, with 10 bases fitting TRBD1. The CDR3 spans 15 residues. V dropped 3 bases and J dropped 4; count of bases not matched to a gene: 6. Germline V gene data show CDR1 as SGHRS and CDR2 as YFSETQ.

This sequence joins TRBV6-5 and TRBJ2-2, with D perhaps matching TRBD1 (5 bases). CDR1 is MNHEY, CDR2 SVGAGI, per germline. The CDR3 has 15 amino acids. With 5 bases removed from V and 0 bases from J, the gap between germline ends came to 10 bases. The CDR3 nucleotides are TGTGCCAGCAGTAACCGACAGCCGAACACCGGGGAGCTGTTTTTT. This codes for CASSNRQPNTGELFF.

This chain uses TRBV19 with TRBJ1-5; tentative D call: TRBD1 (6 bases). Germline CDR1 is LNHDA and CDR2 is SQIVND (reference sequence). The CDR3 consists of 18 residues. V was pared by 0 bases and J by 0 bases, with 15 bases between. The CDR3 nucleotides read TGTGCCAGTAGTATAGATCCCCCGGGGGGCAGTAGCAATCAGCCCCAGCATTTT. Translation: CASSIDPPGGSSNQPQHF.

This clone has just one count. The chain employs TRBV10-3 and TRBJ2-1; no definite D call. The CDR3 has 11 amino acids. Germline V gives CDR1 ENHRY, CDR2 SYGVKD. V was pared by 4 bases and J by 7 bases, with 5 bases between. CDR3 protein: CAISANNEQFF. CDR3 sequence (DNA): TGTGCCATCAGTGCAAATAATGAGCAGTTCTTC.

V and J are TRBV4-1 and TRBJ1-2; D is perhaps TRBD1 (6 bases). This CDR3 spans 15 amino acids. CDR1 is MGHRA, CDR2 YSYEKL, per germline. V was pared by 0 bases and J by 7 bases, with 15 bases between. The CDR3 DNA reads as TGCGCCAGCAGCCAAGAGTGGGGGCAGGGTCGTGGCTACACCTTC. Translating it yields CASSQEWGQGRGYTF.

This clone was seen only once. The CDR3 nucleotides are TGTGCCAGCAGCCCCTTAGGAGGGGGGGCGACAGATACGCAGTATTTT. It yields the protein CASSPLGGGATDTQYF. The V and J genes are TRBV7-7 and TRBJ2-3, with D maybe TRBD2 (7 bases). Per the germline V gene, CDR1 is SSHAT and CDR2 is FNYEAQ (reference sequence). The CDR3 has 16 amino acids. Trimming removed 5 bases from V and 3 bases from J, with 18 bases in between.

The V and J genes are TRBV5-1 and TRBJ2-3; 8 nucleotides line up with TRBD1. Germline V gene sequence: CDR1 SGHRS, CDR2 YFSETQ. V dropped 0 bases and J dropped 3; count of bases not matched to a gene: 0. The CDR3 runs to 14 residues. As DNA, the CDR3 is TGCGCCAGCAGCTTGGACAGGGGGACAGATACGCAGTATTTT. Translated, it gives CASSLDRGTDTQYF.

The rearrangement joins TRBV5-8 to TRBJ2-5; maybe TRBD2 (5 bases). Germline V gene lookup returns CDR1 SGHTS and CDR2 YDEGEE. The length of the CDR3 is 14 residues. V shed 6 bases and J shed 5 bases, with 17 bases lying between them. The CDR3, as DNA: TGTGCCAGCACCCACCAGAGGAGGTGGGAGACCCAGTACTTC. It is translated as CASTHQRRWETQYF. Full variable domain (remainder filled in from reference TRBV5-8 and TRBJ2-5): EAGVTQSPTHLIKTRGQQATLRCSPISGHTSVYWYQQALGLGLQFLLWYDEGEERNRGNFPPRFSGRQFPNYSSELNVNALELEDSALYLCASTHQRRWETQYFGPGTRLLVL.

Only a few counts were recorded for this clone. This chain uses TRBV6-2 or TRBV6-3 with TRBJ1-5, with 11 bases that match TRBD1. J lost 4 bases, V lost 5 bases, and 7 bases had no gene match. The CDR3 covers 16 residues. Germline V gene sequence: CDR1 MNHEY, CDR2 SVGEGT. The CDR3 protein is CASSPGTGGTNQPQHF. CDR3 bases: TGTGCCAGCAGTCCCGGGACAGGGGGTACGAATCAGCCCCAGCATTTT.

This chain links TRBV6-4 with TRBJ1-2; weak D call: TRBD1 (6 bases). Trimming took off 2 bases at V and 6 bases at J, with 19 bases between the two ends. Germline values: CDR1 MRHNA, CDR2 SNTAGT. The CDR3 length is 16 residues. As DNA, the CDR3 is TGTGCCAGCAGTGACAACCCACAGGGAGGGGAGCATGGCTACACCTTC. Translated: CASSDNPQGGEHGYTF.

V and J are TRBV19 and TRBJ1-2; D call uncertain. The CDR3 is 14 amino acids. Germline loops: CDR1 LNHDA, CDR2 SQIVND (reference sequence). Trimming took off 0 bases at V and 1 base at J, with 6 bases between the two ends. CDR3 DNA sequence: TGTGCCAGTAGTATAGAACAGCTTAACTATGGCTACACCTTC. This gives the protein CASSIEQLNYGYTF.

This clone appeared a few times. V usage is TRBV10-3 and J usage is TRBJ1-2, with 10 bases aligning to TRBD1. V was clipped by 10 bases and J by 6 bases; unmatched bases: 11. CDR1 is ENHRY and CDR2 is SYGVKD in the germline V gene. The CDR3 is 14 amino acids. CDR3 DNA sequence: TGTGCCACCCAGGGGGGACAGGGGATCGATGGCTACACCTTC. It yields the protein CATQGGQGIDGYTF.

Only one count was recorded for this clone. The CDR3 here is CASSRGLGGETQYF. DNA of the CDR3: TGTGCCAGCAGCCGAGGACTCGGAGGGGAGACCCAGTACTTC. The V gene is TRBV27, the J gene TRBJ2-5; a weak D match, TRBD2 (6 bases). V was shortened by 6 bases and J by 5 bases, with 16 bases between the two germline ends. Germline CDR1 reads MNHEY; CDR2 reads SMNVEV (reference sequence). The CDR3 extends over 14 amino acids.

The gene calls are TRBV4-1 and TRBJ2-7; 7 nucleotides agree with TRBD2. The V gene's germline CDR1 is MGHRA and CDR2 YSYEKL. CDR3 length: 15 amino acids. With 4 bases clipped from V and 2 bases from J, the junction kept 8 bases outside the gene matches. CDR3 residues: CASSPAGGGPYEQYF. The CDR3 DNA follows: TGCGCCAGCAGCCCCGCTGGGGGAGGGCCCTACGAGCAGTACTTC.

This chain links TRBV12-3 or TRBV12-4 with TRBJ1-5; D ambiguous. Trimming took off 3 bases at V and 11 bases at J, with 8 bases between the two ends. This CDR3 is built from 11 residues. The CDR3 DNA is TGTGCCAGCAGTTTTGGGCAAACCCAGCATTTT. This translates into CASSFGQTQHF.

The chain uses TRBV5-6 and TRBJ2-7; TRBD1 matches 7 bases. After removal of 4 bases from V and 2 bases from J, the junction contained 6 bases not matched to a gene. Germline CDR1 and CDR2: SGHDT and YYEEEE. The length of the CDR3 is 14 residues. CDR3 in DNA: TGTGCCAGCAGCCGACCGGGACAGCCCTACGAGCAGTACGTC. Translating it yields CASSRPGQPYEQYV.

V is TRBV28 and J is TRBJ2-2; the D gene is possibly TRBD1 (5 bases). V was clipped by 9 bases and J by 6 bases, with 17 bases between them. This CDR3 spans 14 amino acids. From germline, CDR1 is MDHEN and CDR2 SYDVKM. CDR3 sequence: CASPGHLGPGELFF. CDR3 nucleotide sequence: TGTGCCAGTCCCGGGCACTTGGGGCCCGGGGAGCTGTTTTTT. The entire variable domain, with the rest obtained from reference TRBV28 and TRBJ2-2, is as follows: DVKVTQSSRYLVKRTGEKVFLECVQDMDHENMFWYRQDPGLGLRLIYFSYDVKMKEKGDIPEGYSVSREKKERFSLILESASTNQTSMYLCASPGHLGPGELFFGEGSRLTVL.

The J gene is TRBJ2-7, the V gene TRBV6-5; D might be TRBD1 (5 bases). The CDR3 length is 12 residues. Germline-derived CDR1 and CDR2 are MNHEY and SVGAGI. V shed 10 bases and J shed 2 bases, with 12 bases lying between them. This chain's CDR3 is CATRAGPYEQYF. Here the CDR3 DNA reads TGTGCCACTAGGGCAGGGCCCTACGAGCAGTACTTC.

The chain is built from TRBV6-5 and TRBJ1-2, with TRBD1 as a possible D gene (5 bases). CDR1 and CDR2 (germline): MNHEY, SVGAGI. Trimming stripped 7 bases from V and 2 bases from J, with 11 bases between. This CDR3 has 13 residues. CDR3 loop: CASKGGANYGYTF. DNA for the CDR3: TGTGCCAGCAAGGGAGGGGCGAACTATGGCTACACCTTC.

The genes are TRBV30 and TRBJ1-2; TRBD1 agrees at 10 bases. CDR1 GTSNPN and CDR2 SVGIG come from the germline V gene (reference sequence). V lost 6 bases and J lost 6; bases outside the gene matches: 10. The CDR3 is 14 amino acids. The CDR3 DNA reads TGTGCCTGTCCCCGGGACAGGGGCGCCCATGGCTACACCTTC. As protein: CACPRDRGAHGYTF. The whole variable domain, remainder taken from reference TRBV30 and TRBJ1-2, is SQTIHQWPATLVQPVGSPLSLECTVEGTSNPNLYWYRQAAGRGLQLLFYSVGIGQISSEVPQNLSASRPQDRQFILSSKKLLLSDSGFYLCACPRDRGAHGYTFGSGTRLTVV.

A single count supports this clone. This sequence joins TRBV7-9 and TRBJ2-5; 7 nucleotides match TRBD1. V shed 2 bases, J shed 9 bases, and the junction held 15 bases outside the gene matches. The CDR3 loop spans 16 amino acids. Germline CDR1 reads SEHNR; CDR2 reads FQNEAQ (reference sequence). CDR3 bases: TGTGCCAGCAGCTTATCTCACAGGGGCCCACCTGGGGCCCAGTACTTC. Translation: CASSLSHRGPPGAQYF.

V is TRBV19 and J is TRBJ2-3, with 9 bases aligning to TRBD1. Trimming removed 3 bases from V and 1 base from J; junction bases left unmatched: 2. This CDR3 region has 15 residues. Per germline, CDR1 LNHDA and CDR2 SQIVND (reference sequence). CDR3 sequence (DNA): TGTGCCAGTAGTATCCGGGACAGGGGCACAGATACGCAGTATTTT. Translated, it gives CASSIRDRGTDTQYF.